The T cell receptor beta chain under discussion was sequenced for a study of Ad26.COV2.S vaccination and SARS-CoV-2 variants. Study at large: The authors gave Ad26.COV2.S intramuscularly, either once or twice 56 days apart.

TCRdb's table, derived via immunoSEQ multiplex PCR, lists solely in-frame clones and lacks some. The repertoire holds around 300,000 clones, around 89% seen once, with around 4.5% in the top ten. Described treatment: some 20 received Ad26.COV2.S at low or high dose, single or two shots; 5 received placebo; per-sample allocation not given. Repertoires come from day 63 after the first vaccine or placebo injection. The sample came from a Boston adult aged 18-55 years. Worth noting for this clone: Antigen: not known.

Study observations and caveats: Non-spike TCR breadth did not differ much between vaccine and placebo recipients.

Germline V gives CDR1 SGHRS, CDR2 YFSETQ. The CDR3 spans 16 residues. The V and J ends lost 4 bases and 1 base respectively, with 16 bases between them. The source was peripheral blood, collected in a trial of Ad26.COV2.S vaccine versus placebo. The sequence came from a person aged 18 to 59 who received the Ad26.COV2.S COVID-19 vaccine or a placebo. The gene calls are TRBV5-1 and TRBJ2-3; D possibly matches TRBD1 or TRBD2 (5 bases each). The CDR3 DNA sequence: TGCGCCAGCAGCCCCTTGGTGGGGGTGGGCACAGATACGCAGTATTTT. It translates to CASSPLVGVGTDTQYF.